The 29 T cell receptor beta chains in this list originate from one sample, sequenced in a study of CD8 T cells in ankylosing spondylitis. Each CDR3 protein is one row after TCRdb ran MiXCR on the 5' RACE reads. The table records 250,000 to 400,000 distinct CDR3 sequences, roughly 11% of them present only once. Source material: blood, either unsorted or a sorted T cell fraction (not recorded which). These receptors were collected from a female donor with ankylosing spondylitis or in good health (not recorded which).

The J gene is TRBJ2-7, the V gene TRBV27; 11 bases line up with TRBD2. The germline gives CDR1 MNHEY, CDR2 SMNVEV (reference sequence). V shed 2 bases and J 5 bases; nucleotides not matched to a gene: 11. The CDR3 is made up of 17 amino acids. CDR3 residues: CASSLQVPTSGTHEQYF. Written as DNA, the CDR3 is TGTGCCAGCAGTTTACAGGTTCCGACTAGCGGGACCCACGAGCAGTACTTC.

This sequence joins TRBV3-1 and TRBJ2-2; 7 nucleotides align to TRBD1. V shed 7 bases, J shed 1 base, and the junction held 9 bases outside the gene matches. The CDR3 is made up of 16 amino acids. Germline V gene data show CDR1 as LGHDT and CDR2 as YNNKEL (reference sequence). The CDR3 reads CASTQRGQRNTGELFF. In nucleotides, the CDR3 is TGTGCCAGCACCCAGAGGGGACAGCGGAACACCGGGGAGCTGTTTTTT.

This clonotype was detected ten times or more. The gene calls are TRBV27 and TRBJ2-4; 12 nucleotides line up with TRBD1. J was trimmed by 8 bases and V by 7 bases; bases with no gene match: 6. There are 14 residues in the CDR3. Germline lookup yields CDR1 MNHEY and CDR2 SMNVEV (reference sequence). DNA of the CDR3: TGTGCCAGCAAGGGACAGGGGGCGGTGGACATTCAGTACTTC. Translation: CASKGQGAVDIQYF.

In its sample, this clonotype was seen many times. The V call is TRBV5-4, the J call TRBJ2-1; 8 bases are a match to TRBD2. The length of the CDR3 is 15 residues. The V gene end was trimmed by 2 bases and the J gene end by 10 bases; junction bases not matched to a gene: 11. Per the germline V gene, CDR1 is SGHNT and CDR2 is YYREEE (reference sequence). The CDR3 region is CASSFIRGGQSEQFF. The DNA of the CDR3 is TGTGCCAGCAGCTTTATCCGGGGGGGACAATCCGAGCAGTTCTTC.

This clonotype has at least ten counts. This chain connects TRBV7-2 to TRBJ2-1; no clear D gene. This CDR3 comprises 9 residues. Trimming removed 4 bases at V and 8 bases at J, with 0 bases between. Germline loops: CDR1 SGHTA, CDR2 FQGNSA. The CDR3 DNA sequence: TGTGCCAGCAGCTATGAGCAGTTCTTC. It yields the protein CASSYEQFF.

This clonotype was counted only a few times. V gene TRBV20-1 combines with J gene TRBJ2-5, with D possibly matching TRBD2 (6 bases). The germline CDR1 and CDR2 sequences are DFQATT and SNEGSKA (reference sequence). The CDR3 length is 13 residues. The V end lost 2 bases, the J end lost 1 base, and 8 bases lay between the germline ends. The CDR3 protein is CSARPTSQETQYF. CDR3 in DNA: TGCAGTGCTAGACCGACTAGCCAAGAGACCCAGTACTTC.

This chain links TRBV6-1 with TRBJ1-1; D is undetermined. The V end lost 7 bases, the J end lost 4 bases, and 13 bases lay between the germline ends. CDR1 MNHNS and CDR2 SASEGT come from the germline V gene. CDR3 length: 13 residues. CDR3 region: CASTLSFGTEAFF. CDR3 nucleotide sequence: TGTGCCAGCACCCTCAGTTTTGGCACTGAAGCTTTCTTT.

The chain links TRBV14 to TRBJ1-1; D might be TRBD1 (6 bases). The CDR3 length is 15 residues. The germline V and J ends were trimmed by 3 bases and 2 bases, with 13 bases remaining between them. Germline CDR1 reads SGHDN; CDR2 reads FVKESK. The CDR3: CASSQAGASNTEAFF. CDR3 sequence (DNA): TGTGCCAGCAGCCAGGCGGGGGCTTCCAACACTGAAGCTTTCTTT.

The table lists this clonotype with many counts. The rearrangement links TRBV20-1 to TRBJ2-2, with TRBD1 matching over 8 bases. Germline loops: CDR1 DFQATT, CDR2 SNEGSKA (reference sequence). CDR3 length: 16 residues. J gave up 3 bases and V 4 bases, and 10 bases lay outside the gene matches. The CDR3 DNA reads TGCAGTGCTACCCGGACAGGGTTGATAGACACCGGGGAGCTGTTTTTT. It specifies CSATRTGLIDTGELFF.

This clonotype was picked up many times. V and J are TRBV5-6 and TRBJ2-1, with no clear D. Germline assignment: CDR1 SGHDT and CDR2 YYEEEE. CDR3 size: 13 residues. V was pared by 1 base and J by 7 bases, with 9 bases between. The CDR3 DNA sequence: TGTGCCAGCAGCTTGTCCCGTTTGAATGAGCAGTTCTTC. This translates into CASSLSRLNEQFF.

Concerning this clonotype itself: Since a much larger clone is just one base distant, this may be a read error. The chain employs TRBV10-2 and TRBJ1-1; D ambiguous. Germline assignment: CDR1 WSHSY and CDR2 SAAADI. The CDR3 sequence is 12 residues long. V was clipped by 8 bases and J by 1 base, with 8 bases between them. CDR3 nucleotide sequence: TGCGCCAGCGCGGACGGGAACACTGAAGCTTTCTTT. Protein: CASADGNTEAFF.

The chain carries TRBV20-1 and TRBJ2-3; D is perhaps TRBD2 (5 bases). The CDR3 consists of 15 residues. Trimming cost V 7 bases and J 1 base, with 18 bases left between them. Germline values: CDR1 DFQATT, CDR2 SNEGSKA (reference sequence). CDR3 protein: CSVLGLRAGTDTQYF. The CDR3 DNA follows: TGCAGTGTCCTAGGGTTGAGGGCTGGCACAGATACGCAGTATTTT.

This clonotype was found many times. This sequence joins TRBV6-6 and TRBJ1-5, with 10 bases that match TRBD1. The CDR3 is 13 amino acids. V lost 10 bases to trimming and J lost 2 bases; unmatched junction nucleotides: 2. Germline loops: CDR1 MNHNY, CDR2 SVGAGI (reference sequence). CDR3 sequence reads: CATGTGGNQPQHF. CDR3 bases: TGTGCCACCGGGACAGGGGGCAATCAGCCCCAGCATTTT.

The chain combines TRBV10-3 with TRBJ1-2; D unclear. V lost 0 bases, J lost 12 bases, and 20 bases lay in between. This CDR3 comprises 15 residues. Germline V gene sequence: CDR1 ENHRY, CDR2 SYGVKD. CDR3 residues: CAISESVGNRRGDTF. CDR3 sequence (DNA): TGTGCCATCAGTGAGTCGGTGGGGAATCGGAGAGGCGACACCTTC.

In its sample, this clonotype was seen many times. The gene calls are TRBV5-1 and TRBJ1-1; tentatively, D is TRBD1 (6 bases). The CDR3 is 16 amino acids. CDR1 is SGHRS and CDR2 is YFSETQ in the germline V gene. V lost 4 bases and J 0 bases, leaving 16 bases between the germline ends. CDR3 in DNA: TGCGCCAGCAGCCGCAGACTTACAGGGATGAACACTGAAGCTTTCTTT. This codes for CASSRRLTGMNTEAFF.

There are many counts of this clonotype. The gene calls are TRBV20-1 and TRBJ1-5; 10 positions agree with TRBD1. The trim removed 6 bases at V and 5 bases at J, leaving 4 bases unmatched. The CDR3 contains 13 residues. CDR1 and CDR2 from the germline V gene are DFQATT and SNEGSKA (reference sequence). The CDR3 spells CSAGQGDDQPQHF. For the CDR3, the DNA is TGCAGTGCCGGACAGGGGGACGATCAGCCCCAGCATTTT.

This clonotype has just a few counts. The chain has TRBV2 and TRBJ1-4, with D perhaps matching TRBD1 (5 bases). Looked up from germline, CDR1 is SNHLY and CDR2 is FYNNEI. The V end lost 1 base, the J end lost 6 bases, and 12 bases lay between the germline ends. The CDR3 is 15 amino acids. Here the CDR3 DNA reads TGTGCCAGCAGTGAAGATCAGGGCCGGGATGAAAAACTGTTTTTT. Amino acid sequence: CASSEDQGRDEKLFF.

In its sample, this clonotype was seen a few times. The rearrangement uses TRBV20-1 and TRBJ1-4, with no clear D. Trimming stripped 4 bases from V and 6 bases from J, with 6 bases between. CDR3 length: 11 residues. Germline values: CDR1 DFQATT, CDR2 SNEGSKA (reference sequence). CDR3 bases: TGCAGTGCTAAAGGATATGAAAAACTGTTTTTT. Translated: CSAKGYEKLFF.

J is TRBJ2-2 and V is TRBV20-1; D not certain. The CDR3 is 15 residues long. Trimming left V 3 bases short and J 0 bases short, with 11 bases between. The germline gives CDR1 DFQATT, CDR2 SNEGSKA (reference sequence). CDR3 amino acids: CSASLGQPNTGELFF. DNA for the CDR3: TGCAGTGCTAGTTTAGGTCAGCCGAACACCGGGGAGCTGTTTTTT.

This clonotype showed up many times. In DNA form, the CDR3 reads TGTGCCAGCACCTCCCGGACAGCCTCTTTTTCAGGGGCCAACGTCCTGACTTTC. This gives the protein CASTSRTASFSGANVLTF. The genes are TRBV6-2 or TRBV6-3 and TRBJ2-6, with D possibly TRBD1 on 6 matching bases. Germline V gene lookup returns CDR1 MNHEY and CDR2 SVGEGT. Between the trimmed V and J ends, which lost 7 bases and 4 bases, there was a span of 23 bases. CDR3 length: 18 residues.

This clonotype was seen ten or more times. The chain has TRBV20-1 and TRBJ2-6, with D possibly called TRBD1 or TRBD2 (5 bases each). Trimming cost V 2 bases and J 1 base, with 15 bases left between them. Germline V CDR1 and CDR2: DFQATT, SNEGSKA (reference sequence). The CDR3 is 17 amino acids. CDR3 sequence: CSARSPGRTSGANVLTF. CDR3 sequence (DNA): TGCAGTGCTAGATCCCCGGGACGGACTTCTGGGGCCAACGTCCTGACTTTC.

The rearrangement uses TRBV5-1 and TRBJ1-2, with 10 bases lining up with TRBD1. Germline CDR1 SGHRS, CDR2 YFSETQ. CDR3 length: 15 amino acids. V lost 1 base, J lost 5 bases, and 5 bases stayed unmatched. CDR3 DNA: TGCGCCAGCAGCTTGTTTGGGACAGGGGTATATGGCTACACCTTC. It encodes CASSLFGTGVYGYTF.

This clonotype was counted only a few times. The V and J genes are TRBV5-1 and TRBJ1-6; no clear D gene. CDR3 length: 14 residues. Trimming took off 4 bases at V and 7 bases at J, with 12 bases between the two ends. Per germline, CDR1 SGHRS and CDR2 YFSETQ. The CDR3 DNA is TGCGCCAGCAGCACGGACGCCCGCAATTCACCCCTCCACTTT. Its protein product is CASSTDARNSPLHF. Drawing the rest from reference TRBV5-1 and TRBJ1-6, the complete variable domain is KAGVTQTPRYLIKTRGQQVTLSCSPISGHRSVSWYQQTPGQGLQFLFEYFSETQRNKGNFPGRFSGRQFSNSRSEMNVSTLELGDSALYLCASSTDARNSPLHFGNGTRLTVT.

This clonotype has a handful of counts. J is TRBJ1-6 and V is TRBV12-3 or TRBV12-4; 8 positions match TRBD1. The CDR3 runs 16 residues. V lost 2 bases to trimming and J lost 7 bases; unmatched junction nucleotides: 7. Here the CDR3 DNA reads TGTGCCAGCAGTTTATGGACAGGGAGTATCAATTCACCCCTCCACTTT. Its protein product is CASSLWTGSINSPLHF.

This clonotype appeared many times. The rearrangement links TRBV12-3 or TRBV12-4 to TRBJ2-3; 9 bases align to TRBD2. Unmatched junction bases numbered 6, after V lost 6 bases and J lost 2 bases. The CDR3 loop spans 15 amino acids. The CDR3 DNA follows: TGTGCCAGCAGCCTAGCGGGGACCGCCACAGATACGCAGTATTTT. The encoded protein is CASSLAGTATDTQYF.

The rearrangement links TRBV5-4 to TRBJ2-1; D ambiguous. In germline, CDR1 is SGHNT, CDR2 YYREEE (reference sequence). This CDR3 region has 14 residues. The V and J ends lost 6 bases and 1 base respectively, with 11 bases between them. CDR3 loop: CASNPDPSYNEQFF. The CDR3 DNA reads as TGTGCCAGCAACCCGGATCCATCCTACAATGAGCAGTTCTTC.

This clonotype has more than one count but fewer than ten. The rearrangement joins TRBV24-1 to TRBJ2-3; 7 bases map to TRBD1. The CDR3 totals 13 residues. In germline, CDR1 is KGHDR, CDR2 SFDVKD. Germline trimming cut 10 bases from V and 1 base from J; bases unmatched to any gene: 4. The chain's CDR3 is CATGGAGTDTQYF. The CDR3, as DNA: TGTGCCACAGGGGGCGCCGGCACAGATACGCAGTATTTT.

This clonotype was seen many times. The V and J genes are TRBV20-1 and TRBJ2-4; 12 nucleotides match TRBD2. This CDR3 has 18 amino acids. V was pared by 4 bases and J by 0 bases, with 10 bases of the junction left unmatched. The germline gives CDR1 DFQATT, CDR2 SNEGSKA (reference sequence). The DNA of the CDR3 is TGCAGTGCTAACCTAGGGACTAGCGGGTACCTAGCCAAAAACATTCAGTACTTC. Translation gives CSANLGTSGYLAKNIQYF.

This clonotype came up a few times. The rearrangement joins TRBV5-1 to TRBJ2-2; D uncertain. The CDR3 has 13 residues. V gave up 6 bases and J gave up 1 base, with 7 bases separating them. CDR1 is SGHRS, CDR2 YFSETQ, per germline. The CDR3 coding sequence is TGCGCCAGCATAACTAAGAACACCGGGGAGCTGTTTTTT. It is translated as CASITKNTGELFF. Complete variable domain (other parts from reference TRBV5-1 and TRBJ2-2): KAGVTQTPRYLIKTRGQQVTLSCSPISGHRSVSWYQQTPGQGLQFLFEYFSETQRNKGNFPGRFSGRQFSNSRSEMNVSTLELGDSALYLCASITKNTGELFFGEGSRLTVL.